This T cell receptor beta chain emerged from a study of T cell responses to AZD1222 COVID-19 vaccine. Produced via immunoSEQ multiplex PCR; TCRdb's table is partial and in-frame only. The table records 200,000 to 300,000 clones, 80% to 95% of them present only once. Sequences were derived from peripheral blood, sampled on day 0 of AZD1222 vaccination. The receptor's source is an adult in good health.

The CDR3, as DNA: TGTGCCAGCAGTTACTCTAACTCTATTGGAAACACCATATATTTT. Encoded protein: CASSYSNSIGNTIYF. This sequence joins TRBV6-5 and TRBJ1-3; D gene uncertain. Germline assignment: CDR1 MNHEY and CDR2 SVGAGI. The CDR3 is 15 residues long. The V end lost 0 bases, the J end lost 3 bases, and 9 bases lay between the germline ends.